These T cell receptor beta chains were read from a single sample in a study of blood T cell repertoires in COVID-19. Generated by immunoSEQ multiplex PCR, the TCRdb table keeps only in-frame clones and is missing some. The sample carries some 370,000 clones, 85% to 90% recorded once. Sequencing used peripheral blood. These receptors were taken from a man younger than 35 with active or convalescent COVID-19. CDR3s include the opening cysteine and the closing phenylalanine or tryptophan. A D gene is named only where the DNA matches it firmly.

CDR3 protein: CASLASGLGQETQYF
V gene: TRBV19
D gene: TRBD2

CDR3 protein: CASSQGALTEAFF
V gene: TRBV2
D gene: TRBD1

CDR3 protein: CASSPRSGRSSYEQYF
V gene: TRBV28
D gene: TRBD2

CDR3 protein: CASSLEYYVQAEDTEAFF
V gene: TRBV11-2
D gene: -

CDR3 protein: CARSLGTGSSGANVLTF
V gene: TRBV5-3
D gene: TRBD1

CDR3 protein: CATLEPLAKNIQYF
V gene: TRBV28
D gene: -

CDR3 protein: CASSSWAGNGYTF
V gene: TRBV6-5
D gene: -

CDR3 protein: CASRPSGGYHTDTQYF
V gene: TRBV27
D gene: TRBD2

CDR3 protein: CASAGPYEQYF
V gene: TRBV6-5
D gene: -

CDR3 protein: CASSLSRVSGTSMHF
V gene: TRBV28
D gene: TRBD2

CDR3 protein: CASSEGRGGSTDTQYF
V gene: TRBV2
D gene: TRBD2

CDR3 protein: CASSLTGLAGGPDTGELFF
V gene: TRBV7-6
D gene: TRBD2

CDR3 protein: CASSYERGVRSEQFF
V gene: TRBV6-2/TRBV6-3
D gene: TRBD2

CDR3 protein: CASSNRETQYF
V gene: TRBV6-2/TRBV6-3
D gene: -

CDR3 protein: CASSYRQGFGYTF
V gene: TRBV6-2/TRBV6-3
D gene: -

CDR3 protein: CATSDDTSGNTIYF
V gene: TRBV24-1
D gene: -

CDR3 protein: CASSLWANQEKLFF
V gene: TRBV5-4
D gene: -

CDR3 protein: CASSSRKDRLSYEAFF
V gene: TRBV6-2/TRBV6-3
D gene: -